Presented here are 14 T cell receptor beta chains from one specimen sequenced in a study of blood T cell repertoires in COVID-19. Assay: immunoSEQ multiplex PCR; the TCRdb copy retains only in-frame clones and omits some. The sample gives around 64,000 clones, 79% of which show up once; about 3% is in the top ten. The sequenced sample consisted of peripheral blood. The receptors were sampled from a man in his 60s with acute or convalescent COVID-19.

The rearrangement uses TRBV28 and TRBJ1-3; unclear D gene. The CDR3 extends over 13 amino acids. Germline-derived CDR1 and CDR2 are MDHEN and SYDVKM. The V and J ends lost 8 bases and 0 bases respectively, with 8 bases between them. CDR3 amino acids: CASLRHSGNTIYF. As DNA, the CDR3 is TGTGCCAGCTTACGACACTCTGGAAACACCATATATTTT. Together with reference TRBV28 and TRBJ1-3, the CDR3 gives the full variable domain: DVKVTQSSRYLVKRTGEKVFLECVQDMDHENMFWYRQDPGLGLRLIYFSYDVKMKEKGDIPEGYSVSREKKERFSLILESASTNQTSMYLCASLRHSGNTIYFGEGSWLTVV.

This sequence joins TRBV14 and TRBJ1-1, with a weak D call TRBD1 (5 bases). The CDR3 sequence is 13 residues long. The V gene lost 5 bases and the J gene lost 1 base, with 8 bases spanning the gap. The germline V gene encodes CDR1 SGHDN and CDR2 FVKESK. Here the CDR3 reads CASSTDTNTEAFF. CDR3 coding DNA: TGTGCCAGCAGCACGGACACGAACACTGAAGCTTTCTTT.

This sequence joins TRBV6-6 and TRBJ1-5; TRBD1 is a possible D gene (5 bases). The CDR3 extends over 15 amino acids. V was cut by 0 bases and J by 2 bases, with 8 bases left in between. Per germline, CDR1 MNHNY and CDR2 SVGAGI (reference sequence). The CDR3 loop is CASSYSSRGNQPQHF. The CDR3 nucleotides read TGTGCCAGCAGTTACTCGAGCAGGGGCAATCAGCCCCAGCATTTT.

The chain couples TRBV10-1 to TRBJ2-1; no clear D gene. Germline loops: CDR1 WNHNN, CDR2 SYGVQD (reference sequence). The CDR3 spans 15 residues. V was cut by 10 bases and J by 7 bases, with 23 bases left in between. The CDR3 protein is CATPISSELRNEQFF. The CDR3 DNA reads as TGCGCCACCCCAATTAGCTCGGAGCTTAGAAATGAGCAGTTCTTC.

This clone was counted a few times. This rearrangement joins TRBV19 to TRBJ2-6; D not certain. In germline, CDR1 is LNHDA, CDR2 SQIVND (reference sequence). The CDR3 length is 17 residues. The V gene lost 0 bases and the J gene lost 1 base, with 10 bases spanning the gap. The CDR3 DNA is TGTGCCAGTAGTATAGACGAGCCCGGGTCTGGGGCCAACGTCCTGACTTTC. Its translation is CASSIDEPGSGANVLTF.

The rearrangement uses TRBV7-3 and TRBJ2-1, with no clear D. This CDR3 contains 12 residues. CDR1 SGHTA and CDR2 FQGTGA come from the germline V gene. Trimming left V 4 bases short and J 10 bases short, with 11 bases between. CDR3 residues: CASSSLENEQFF. The CDR3 DNA reads as TGTGCCAGCAGCTCCCTGGAGAACGAGCAGTTCTTC.

This chain uses TRBV29-1 with TRBJ2-7, with a weak D call TRBD2 (6 bases). The CDR3 has 15 amino acids. V gave up 7 bases and J gave up 2 bases, with 21 bases separating them. Germline lookup yields CDR1 SQVTM and CDR2 ANQGSEA. The CDR3 DNA is TGCAGCGCCAAAGTTCGGGAAGTAGCGGCCTACGAGCAGTACTTC. It yields the protein CSAKVREVAAYEQYF.

The CDR3 sequence: CASSYSAGGSYNEQFF. The CDR3 bases are TGTGCCAGCAGTTACTCGGCGGGAGGGTCGTACAATGAGCAGTTCTTC. The rearrangement uses TRBV6-5 and TRBJ2-1; 9 bases map to TRBD2. Trimming cost V 0 bases and J 4 bases; bases outside gene matches: 4. Germline CDR1 MNHEY, CDR2 SVGAGI. The CDR3 totals 16 residues.

V usage is TRBV6-5 and J usage is TRBJ1-2, with D possibly matching TRBD1 (5 bases). Germline V gene sequence: CDR1 MNHEY, CDR2 SVGAGI. Trimming stripped 0 bases from V and 8 bases from J, with 16 bases between. The CDR3 runs to 15 residues. The CDR3 bases are TGTGCCAGCAGTTACTCTGGCAGGGTCGTGTCGGGCTACACCTTC. Encoded protein: CASSYSGRVVSGYTF.

The gene calls are TRBV6-4 and TRBJ1-2, with D perhaps TRBD1 (6 bases). The CDR3 sequence is 13 residues long. The germline V gene encodes CDR1 MRHNA and CDR2 SNTAGT. V dropped 6 bases and J dropped 1 base, with 9 bases sitting between them. The CDR3 DNA follows: TGTGCCAGCAGACCGGACAGTAACTATGGCTACACCTTC. It translates to CASRPDSNYGYTF.

J is TRBJ2-7 and V is TRBV5-6; 8 bases are a match to TRBD2. Looked up from germline, CDR1 is SGHDT and CDR2 is YYEEEE. The CDR3 consists of 15 residues. The V segment lost 4 bases and the J segment 4 bases; nucleotides outside the gene matches: 10. In DNA, the CDR3 is TGTGCCAGCAGCCTAACCGGGACTAGTTGGTACGAGCAGTACTTC. It yields the protein CASSLTGTSWYEQYF.

J is TRBJ2-1 and V is TRBV19; D may be TRBD1 (6 bases). V dropped 2 bases and J dropped 2 bases, with 16 bases sitting between them. Per the germline V gene, CDR1 is LNHDA and CDR2 is SQIVND (reference sequence). This CDR3 spans 17 amino acids. Here the CDR3 DNA reads TGTGCCAGTAGTATAAAGCCCGGCCAGGGGACCTACAATGAGCAGTTCTTC. It yields the protein CASSIKPGQGTYNEQFF.

The V call is TRBV27, the J call TRBJ2-1; D not resolved. Germline values: CDR1 MNHEY, CDR2 SMNVEV (reference sequence). This CDR3 has 15 amino acids. Trimming cost V 2 bases and J 7 bases, with 15 bases left between them. As DNA, the CDR3 is TGTGCCAGCAGTTTACGGGTGCAGTCGGTAAATGAGCAGTTCTTC. Its translation: CASSLRVQSVNEQFF.

There are a few counts of this clone. This sequence joins TRBV28 and TRBJ1-1, with 7 bases lining up with TRBD1. Trimming removed 8 bases from V and 0 bases from J; junction bases left unmatched: 12. The CDR3 loop spans 16 amino acids. Germline CDR1 MDHEN, CDR2 SYDVKM. CDR3 region: CASFTHTDRVNTEAFF. For the CDR3, the DNA is TGTGCCAGCTTTACCCACACCGACAGGGTGAACACTGAAGCTTTCTTT.